The clone carrying this T cell receptor beta chain was seen ten or more times. Sequencing libraries for TCR beta were prepared with iRepertoire HTBI primers and Arm-PCR of CDR3 regions. TCRdb reanalysed the multiplex PCR reads using MiXCR and keeps one entry per CDR3 protein. The sample lists 200,000 to 250,000 distinct CDR3 sequences, roughly 19% occurring once. The germline CDR1 and CDR2 sequences are SGHRS and YFSETQ. V was pared by 1 base and J by 9 bases, with 2 bases of the junction left unmatched. The CDR3 consists of 14 residues. The data derive from a study of regulatory T cells in long-lasting Graves disease. Time point reported: newly diagnosed GD, antithyroid drugs for less than 3 months. The authors made the TCR library using RNA they extracted from PBMCs. These sequences were also reported in another study, on T cells in Graves' hyperthyroidism and ophthalmopathy. That report notes: Classification by a 13 V-J model distinguished ophthalmopathy from stable hyperthyroidism.

Source: peripheral blood mononuclear cells (PBMCs), taken at new diagnosis, from a patient treated with antithyroid drugs. The sequence was obtained from a woman aged 25 to 39 with Graves disease. This chain links TRBV5-1 with TRBJ2-1, with 12 bases matching TRBD2. Here the CDR3 DNA reads TGCGCCAGCAGCTTGTTACTAGCGGGAGGTGAGCAGTTCTTC. Translated: CASSLLLAGGEQFF.